Listed below are T cell receptor beta chains from one sample, sequenced in a study of shared clonotypes between healthy human individuals. Produced via immunoSEQ multiplex PCR; TCRdb's table is partial and in-frame only. The profile covers about 2.4 million clones, with roughly 93% appearing a single time and 0.36% taken by the ten largest. Sequencing was done on a sample of naive CD4+ T cells from PBMCs. These receptors were obtained from a man between 18 and 29 years old in good health. Some clones in this sample may be carry-over from other donors' samples. CDR3s include the opening cysteine and the closing phenylalanine or tryptophan. Each record gives: V gene, J gene, CDR3 protein.

v_gene: TRBV7-2; j_gene: TRBJ2-7; CDR3aa: CASSLLAGFYEQYF
v_gene: TRBV19; j_gene: TRBJ2-5; CDR3aa: CASSKRRQETQYF
v_gene: TRBV5-1; j_gene: TRBJ2-2; CDR3aa: CASRLTGTGFAGELFF
v_gene: TRBV15; j_gene: TRBJ2-5; CDR3aa: CATSRDFSQRETAQYF
v_gene: TRBV12-5; j_gene: TRBJ2-2; CDR3aa: CASGSSFFEREANTGELFF
v_gene: TRBV7-2; j_gene: TRBJ2-7; CDR3aa: CASSSKRTASYEQYF
v_gene: TRBV19; j_gene: TRBJ1-4; CDR3aa: CASSILTDNEKLFF
v_gene: TRBV7-9; j_gene: TRBJ1-2; CDR3aa: CASSLLTANYGYTF
v_gene: TRBV11-2; j_gene: TRBJ2-7; CDR3aa: CASSRDRYYEQYF
v_gene: TRBV11-3; j_gene: TRBJ2-3; CDR3aa: CASSPGLGLAGDTQYF
v_gene: TRBV5-1; j_gene: TRBJ1-2; CDR3aa: CASSAAPATGGIYGYTF
v_gene: TRBV28; j_gene: TRBJ2-7; CDR3aa: CASSLWGLAGGLNEQYF
v_gene: TRBV5-1; j_gene: TRBJ2-3; CDR3aa: CASSLDPSGRGPDTQYF
v_gene: TRBV6-4; j_gene: TRBJ1-1; CDR3aa: CASSDSIPGTGDTEAFF
v_gene: TRBV14; j_gene: TRBJ1-2; CDR3aa: CASSQGVTAGYTF
v_gene: TRBV29-1; j_gene: TRBJ2-3; CDR3aa: CSVEEASGNLDTQYF
v_gene: TRBV18; j_gene: TRBJ1-1; CDR3aa: CASSPKLVASNTEAFF
v_gene: TRBV6-1; j_gene: TRBJ2-1; CDR3aa: CASSGGQGEGYNEQFF
v_gene: TRBV18; j_gene: TRBJ2-5; CDR3aa: CASSPRRGGQETQYF
v_gene: TRBV11-2; j_gene: TRBJ2-7; CDR3aa: CASRDRDEQYF
v_gene: TRBV15; j_gene: TRBJ1-2; CDR3aa: CATEIMPGFGGYTF
v_gene: TRBV2; j_gene: TRBJ1-5; CDR3aa: CASTPTGGHQPQHF
v_gene: TRBV6-6; j_gene: TRBJ2-7; CDR3aa: CASTQTGRDSSYEQYF
v_gene: TRBV30; j_gene: TRBJ1-2; CDR3aa: CAWSVAVRYTF
v_gene: TRBV7-9; j_gene: TRBJ1-3; CDR3aa: CASSRGTGTDSGNTIYF
v_gene: TRBV5-1; j_gene: TRBJ2-7; CDR3aa: CASSLAGKSEQYF
v_gene: TRBV19; j_gene: TRBJ2-5; CDR3aa: CASSISGGKETQYF
v_gene: TRBV28; j_gene: TRBJ2-7; CDR3aa: CASSTRAAANEQYF
v_gene: TRBV11-2; j_gene: TRBJ2-7; CDR3aa: CASSSLTLLSYEQYF
v_gene: TRBV11-1; j_gene: TRBJ2-1; CDR3aa: CASSLRFGKLTYNEQFF
v_gene: TRBV27; j_gene: TRBJ2-7; CDR3aa: CASSLQGRAYEQYF
v_gene: TRBV4-3; j_gene: TRBJ2-1; CDR3aa: CASSQWASGSSYNEQFF
v_gene: TRBV6-5; j_gene: TRBJ1-1; CDR3aa: CASSYLPSGITEAFF
v_gene: TRBV2; j_gene: TRBJ1-2; CDR3aa: CASTHEDSYGYTF
v_gene: TRBV25-1; j_gene: TRBJ1-1; CDR3aa: CASGGQMNTEAFF
v_gene: TRBV9; j_gene: TRBJ1-5; CDR3aa: CASSVAGSHQPQHF
v_gene: TRBV5-1; j_gene: TRBJ1-3; CDR3aa: CASSLGDSPSGNTIYF
v_gene: TRBV28; j_gene: TRBJ1-5; CDR3aa: CASSVAGGSNQPQHF
v_gene: TRBV28; j_gene: TRBJ2-3; CDR3aa: CASSPDRGPTDTQYF
v_gene: TRBV14; j_gene: TRBJ2-7; CDR3aa: CASSQGGQEEGGYEQYF
v_gene: TRBV6-5; j_gene: TRBJ2-1; CDR3aa: CASSYRDRGQYEQFF
v_gene: TRBV6-5; j_gene: TRBJ1-2; CDR3aa: CASSETHNYGYTF
v_gene: TRBV27; j_gene: TRBJ2-7; CDR3aa: CASSPKLSTSRFPYEQYF
v_gene: TRBV7-2; j_gene: TRBJ1-2; CDR3aa: CASSFDTLLMGGYTF
v_gene: TRBV25-1; j_gene: TRBJ2-7; CDR3aa: CASSAPGTGSYEQYF
v_gene: TRBV7-9; j_gene: TRBJ2-1; CDR3aa: CASSLSGTFYNEQFF
v_gene: TRBV6-6; j_gene: TRBJ1-2; CDR3aa: CASSPRPAGDYGYTF
v_gene: TRBV30; j_gene: TRBJ2-3; CDR3aa: CASTSGDGTDTQYF
v_gene: TRBV6-6; j_gene: TRBJ1-1; CDR3aa: CASAVSAEAFF
v_gene: TRBV25-1; j_gene: TRBJ2-5; CDR3aa: CASSQLAGQETQYF
v_gene: TRBV5-4; j_gene: TRBJ2-5; CDR3aa: CASSLAGGKGSWETQYF
v_gene: TRBV7-2; j_gene: TRBJ1-1; CDR3aa: CASSPISGVLVTEAFF
v_gene: TRBV11-3; j_gene: TRBJ2-1; CDR3aa: CASSSWDHPYNEQFF
v_gene: TRBV28; j_gene: TRBJ2-7; CDR3aa: CASRRSGQSYEQYF
v_gene: TRBV18; j_gene: TRBJ1-5; CDR3aa: CASSPGQGGSGQPQHF
v_gene: TRBV5-1; j_gene: TRBJ2-7; CDR3aa: CASSLEGGTGEQYF
v_gene: TRBV7-2; j_gene: TRBJ1-3; CDR3aa: CASSPRSGNTIYF
v_gene: TRBV30; j_gene: TRBJ1-2; CDR3aa: CAWSLNRGKDGYTF